This T cell receptor beta chain was profiled in a study of T cells in Graves' hyperthyroidism and ophthalmopathy (dated by TCRdb to about 2019). About the study as a whole: Peripheral blood was sampled at the time of initial diagnosis, prior to any treatment. A discovery cohort of around 98 patients, roughly 45 with Graves' ophthalmopathy and fewer than 65 with stable Graves' hyperthyroidism, was used to find distinguishing TCR V-J signatures. Prospective prediction of ophthalmopathy was tested in an independent validation cohort of approximately 18 hyperthyroidism patients and 17 patients who later progressed to ophthalmopathy. For training and testing, the approximately 92 patients in the discovery cohort were randomly divided in a 7:3 ratio. In addition, the study compared T-cell repertoires in thyroid tissue and in blood from a handful of Graves' hyperthyroidism patients. After blood sampling, hyperthyroidism patients were treated with methimazole at a starting dose of 30 mg daily, and ophthalmopathy patients were treated with high-dose intravenous methylprednisolone. TCR Vbeta CDR3 sequencing of 120 to 150 peripheral blood samples (under 45 ophthalmopathy, over 70 hyperthyroidism and about 17 progressor patients) is reported in the paper. What the authors observed across the whole study: In validation, progression to ophthalmopathy was predicted by the model with 70.59% sensitivity and roughly 76% specificity, a median of 6.5 months before onset. Most expanded thyroid clonotypes (frequency above 0.001) were also found in blood, which suggests that blood repertoires may mirror thyroid immune responses. Sample size was not statistically predetermined, and investigators were not blinded to group allocation. In cross-validation, a model built on a 13 V-J signature told ophthalmopathy apart from stable hyperthyroidism with roughly 87% sensitivity and about 81% specificity, and in testing the same model reached 80%/75%.

Amplification of TCR beta CDR3 regions was carried out from RNA transcripts. A first-round RT-PCR of the TCR CDR3 used the HTBI primer set with the Qiagen OneStep RT-PCR kit. Libraries were constructed in a second round of multiplex PCR, after which size selection and purification were carried out. Paired-end sequencing of the libraries was performed with 100 bp reads on an Illumina HiSeq2000. From the authors' description of their analysis: SOAPnuke was used to process the raw data, removing reads that contained adapters or uncalled bases, had a mean Phred below 15, or lacked an exact match to the constant primer or identifier. High-quality paired reads were merged with COPE v1.2.5, and unique nucleotide sequences were defined as clonotypes. MiTCR v1.1 was used to align clonotypes to the IMGT TRBV, TRBD and TRBJ reference segments. Only V-J combinations with frequency above 0.0001, covering about 99% of repertoires, were analysed. A TCS score was defined as the ratio of F50 (clonal expansion) to E x V (chaos), with BLOSUM62-based TCRdist applied between CDR3 peptides within each V-J. Welch's t-statistics and random forest reduced fewer than 600 V-J features to 10 to 15, which were used in a naive Bayes classifier (R e1071). TCRdb's own reprocessing of the public reads used fastp at Q25 and MiXCR and kept productive beta chains. Entries that share a CDR3 protein sequence are merged under the most common genes and DNA. The V and J calls and clone size come from TCRdb's table, not from the authors' own analysis. For this sample the table gives hundreds of thousands of distinct CDR3 sequences, of which about 17% were detected only once. The ten most abundant clones make up 3.5% to 4% of the sample.

This clonotype was seen repeatedly, ten times or more. This receptor's antigen is unknown. Base qualities are missing; no much larger clone stands one base away. Stable Graves' hyperthyroidism was defined as the absence of progression to ophthalmopathy over 18 months of follow-up. Hyperthyroidism patients were aged 18 to 65 years and newly diagnosed, with disease duration of less than 2 months. Any patient with an uncontrolled infection, another autoimmune disease, pregnancy or lactation was excluded. Clinical symptoms, serum thyroxine and TRAb, thyroid ultrasound, and orbital computed tomography formed the basis for the diagnoses. PBMCs were isolated from 8 to 10 ml of fresh peripheral blood by Ficoll-Paque density gradient centrifugation. Trizol reagent was used to extract total RNA, and RNA quality was then checked on an Agilent 2100 Bioanalyzer. This receptor was obtained from a woman younger than 45 with Graves' hyperthyroidism. Sequences were obtained from blood.

The CDR3 reads CASSSGFNYYEQYF. The DNA is TGCGCCAGCAGCTCGGGCTTCAACTACTACGAGCAGTACTTC. The chain couples TRBV5-1 to TRBJ2-7; no confident D gene assignment can be made. CDR1 and CDR2, per the germline V gene, are SGHRS and YFSETQ. The CDR3 goes from the cysteine to the phenylalanine over 14 residues. CDR3 DNA only is kept here, 42 bases in frame from base 1. The junction shows trimming of 3 bases on V and 3 bases on J, plus 13 bases between the germline ends.